What follows are 3 T cell receptor beta chains derived from one specimen sequenced in a study of CD8 T cells in Susac syndrome. RNA in amounts of roughly 0.5 to 1 ug was reverse transcribed with random hexamers. MiXCR was run by TCRdb on the immunoSEQ multiplex PCR reads, yielding one entry per CDR3 protein. The sample yields more than 150,000 distinct CDR3 sequences, roughly 95% seen once. The specimen sequenced was CD4+ T cells from PBMCs. The origin of the receptors is a human donor with Susac syndrome.

V is TRBV6-2 or TRBV6-3 and J is TRBJ2-3; D is unclear. CDR3 size: 16 residues. In germline, CDR1 is MNHEY, CDR2 SVGEGT. V was shortened by 2 bases and J by 3 bases, with 15 bases between the two germline ends. Here the CDR3 DNA reads TGTGCCAGCAGTTACCCATTGGACCGTGCTACAGATACGCAGTATTTT. It encodes CASSYPLDRATDTQYF.

The J gene is TRBJ1-2, the V gene TRBV15; tentative D call: TRBD1 (5 bases). Germline V gene lookup returns CDR1 LNHNV and CDR2 YYDKDF (reference sequence). There are 12 residues in the CDR3. V was pared by 5 bases and J by 8 bases, with 12 bases between. The CDR3 DNA is TGTGCCACCAGCCTACGGGACTCCGGCTACACCTTC. Its protein is CATSLRDSGYTF.

This sequence joins TRBV3-1 and TRBJ1-1; D gene uncertain. V was clipped by 3 bases and J by 6 bases, with 8 bases between them. Germline values: CDR1 LGHDT, CDR2 YNNKEL (reference sequence). The CDR3 length is 12 residues. In nucleotides, the CDR3 is TGTGCCAGCAGCCATCGTAGGGCTGAAGCTTTCTTT. Its translation is CASSHRRAEAFF.